A selection of T cell receptor beta chains follows, all from one sample in a study of PD-L1 blockade in urothelial cancer. Sequenced by immunoSEQ multiplex PCR; TCRdb stores in-frame clones only, minus some. The sample shows 25,000 to 35,000 clones, around 87% of them seen only once. The sequencing here drew on PBMCs, taken around atezolizumab (anti-PD-L1) treatment. All receptors come from a man aged 45 to 65 with urothelial cancer. Each CDR3 is given with its conserved first and last residue. D genes are given only for firm matches. Some rows have no size entry. The others give once, few or many, or a class for an expanded clone.

clone size	V gene	D gene	J gene	CDR3 DNA	CDR3 protein
.	TRBV5-6	TRBD1	TRBJ2-3	TGTGCCAGCAGGCGCCCGGGACAGGGGGTCGCAGATACGCAGTATTTT	CASRRPGQGVADTQYF
.	TRBV19	TRBD2	TRBJ2-5	TGTGCCAGTAGTATAGTCCCGGGACTACAAGAGACCCAGTACTTC	CASSIVPGLQETQYF
.	TRBV7-9	.	TRBJ2-7	TGTGCCAGCAGCTCCTTTTCCTACGAGCAGTACTTC	CASSSFSYEQYF
.	TRBV29-1	TRBD2	TRBJ2-1	TGCAGCGTTGAAGGGGGAGGGGAAGTTTACAATGAGCAGTTCTTC	CSVEGGGEVYNEQFF
.	TRBV5-6	.	TRBJ1-1	TGTGCCAGCAGCTTTTATACGGTTAACTCAATGAACACTGAAGCTTTCTTT	CASSFYTVNSMNTEAFF
.	TRBV7-2	.	TRBJ1-4	TGTGCCAGCAGCCTCGGGGGAACTAATGAAAAACTGTTTTTT	CASSLGGTNEKLFF
.	TRBV5-4	TRBD1	TRBJ2-1	TGTGCCAGCAGCCGCGACAGGGGAGACAATGAGCAGTTCTTC	CASSRDRGDNEQFF
few	TRBV6-6	.	TRBJ1-1	TGTGCCAGCAGCCAGGGGATGAACACTGAAGCTTTCTTT	CASSQGMNTEAFF
.	TRBV4-1	TRBD1	TRBJ2-7	TGCGCCAGCAGCCACCCGGGACAGGGGGCCGAGCAGTACTTC	CASSHPGQGAEQYF
.	TRBV7-9	.	TRBJ1-2	TGTGCCAGCAGCTTAGGGGACACCCTGTTGTATGGCTACACCTTC	CASSLGDTLLYGYTF
few	TRBV5-1	TRBD1	TRBJ2-3	TGCGCCAGCAGCGTGGCTTTAGGACAGGGGAGTTCAGATACGCAGTATTTT	CASSVALGQGSSDTQYF
once	TRBV6-5	.	TRBJ2-7	TGTGCCAGCAGGATAACTTGGAGCTCCTACGAGCAGTACTTC	CASRITWSSYEQYF
once	TRBV30	TRBD1	TRBJ2-7	TGTGCCTGGAGGTACAGGGGGCCCTCCTACGAGCAGTACTTC	CAWRYRGPSYEQYF
.	TRBV9	TRBD2	TRBJ2-3	TGTGCCAGCAGCGTAAGACTAGCGGGACTCACAGATACGCAGTATTTT	CASSVRLAGLTDTQYF
.	TRBV5-1	.	TRBJ2-1	TGCGCCAGCAGCCCACTTGGAGCGAGGCCTAGAGATGAGCAGTTCTTC	CASSPLGARPRDEQFF
.	TRBV28	.	TRBJ1-2	TGTGCCAGCAGTCCTGGACCGGGAGGCTACACCTTC	CASSPGPGGYTF
.	TRBV10-2	.	TRBJ1-1	TGCGCCAGCGGGTCCCCGGGGAACACTGAAGCTTTCTTT	CASGSPGNTEAFF
.	TRBV29-1	.	TRBJ2-1	TGCAGCGTTCCTCCTCCCCATTCGGGGGGCGGGAGCAATGAGCAGTTCTTC	CSVPPPHSGGGSNEQFF
.	TRBV7-2	TRBD2	TRBJ2-2	TGTGCCAGCAGCTTAGCCCTCCCGATGGCTAGCGGGGGGGCAGTGATCGCCGGGGAGCTGTTTTTT	CASSLALPMASGGAVIAGELFF
.	TRBV27	.	TRBJ2-7	TGTGCCAGCACCCGTCAGGGTTCCTACGAGCAGTACTTC	CASTRQGSYEQYF
.	TRBV29-1	.	TRBJ2-2	TGCAGCGTTGAGGGCCCGAGCACCGGGGAGCTGTTTTTT	CSVEGPSTGELFF
.	TRBV27	.	TRBJ2-1	TGTGCCAGCAGCAACCGGGACTCACGGAGATACAATGAGCAGTTCTTC	CASSNRDSRRYNEQFF
.	TRBV6-6	.	TRBJ1-4	TGTGCCAGCAGTCAGGTCAGGGGTGAAAAACTGTTTTTT	CASSQVRGEKLFF
.	TRBV27	TRBD1	TRBJ2-1	TGTGCCAGCAGTGTACTGACAGGGTACAATGAGCAGTTCTTC	CASSVLTGYNEQFF
.	TRBV19	TRBD1	TRBJ2-5	TGTGCCAGTGGGACAGGGGGCTGGGAGACCCAGTACTTC	CASGTGGWETQYF
.	TRBV7-2	TRBD1	TRBJ2-7	TGTGCCAGCAGCCGACAGGGGGGTCACTCCTACGAGCAGTACTTC	CASSRQGGHSYEQYF
.	TRBV4-1	TRBD1	TRBJ2-1	TGCGCCAGCAGCCAAGAACCGGGACAGGGAACGTATGAGCAGTTCTTC	CASSQEPGQGTYEQFF
.	TRBV18	TRBD1	TRBJ2-7	TGTGCCAGCTCACCGGAAACTGTTTCAGGGGGCGCCTACGAGCAGTACTTC	CASSPETVSGGAYEQYF
.	TRBV5-8	TRBD1	TRBJ2-1	TGTGCCAGCAGCGACAGGGGGTACTACAATGAGCAGTTCTTC	CASSDRGYYNEQFF
.	TRBV18	.	TRBJ1-5	TGTGCCAGCTCATCAGACACTAGCAATCAGCCCCAGCATTTT	CASSSDTSNQPQHF
.	TRBV10-3	TRBD1	TRBJ1-2	TGTGCCATCAGTGATTCGACAGGGGGTGGTGGCTACACCTTC	CAISDSTGGGGYTF
.	TRBV5-1	TRBD1	TRBJ1-4	TGCGCCAGCAGCTCCCGGGGGACAGGGCTTGAAAAACTGTTTTTT	CASSSRGTGLEKLFF
once	TRBV18	.	TRBJ2-5	TGTGCCAGCTCCTCCACCTACAGAGAGACCCAGTACTTC	CASSSTYRETQYF
.	TRBV12-5	TRBD2	TRBJ2-7	TGTGCTAGTGGTAAACTAGCGGGAGCCGGGGAGCAGTACTTC	CASGKLAGAGEQYF
.	TRBV4-1	.	TRBJ2-5	TGCGCCAGCAGCCAAGAGTACAGGGGGGGGCAAGAGACCCAGTACTTC	CASSQEYRGGQETQYF
.	TRBV4-3	.	TRBJ2-2	TGCGCCAGCAGCCAAGTAGAGAACACCGGGGAGCTGTTTTTT	CASSQVENTGELFF
.	TRBV6-1	.	TRBJ2-1	TGTGCCAGCAGGGACAGAATCAATGAGCAGTTCTTC	CASRDRINEQFF
.	TRBV7-7	TRBD2	TRBJ2-3	TGTGCTAGCAGCTTCACTAGCGGGGACCTTCGATATTTT	CASSFTSGDLRYF
.	TRBV28	TRBD1	TRBJ1-4	TGTGCCAGCAGTTTGGCCAGGGGGTCCAATGAAAAACTGTTTTTT	CASSLARGSNEKLFF
once	TRBV2	TRBD2	TRBJ2-1	TGTGCCAGCAGTGAAATCGGACTAGCGGGAGGCCCCAATGAGCAGTTCTTC	CASSEIGLAGGPNEQFF
.	TRBV2	TRBD1	TRBJ2-5	TGTGCCAGCAGTGAAGCGCGACAGGGGGAGGAGACCCAGTACTTC	CASSEARQGEETQYF
few	TRBV4-2	.	TRBJ2-4	TGTGCCAGCAGCCAGGGTGGATTTGAGGACATTCAGTACTTC	CASSQGGFEDIQYF